This TCR beta chain was profiled in a study of early T cells in non-severe SARS-CoV-2 infection. Whole-study context: Whole-blood bulk RNA, unsorted, was sequenced, and chains were unpaired.

Attached unique molecular identifiers marked individual cDNA molecules. One entry per CDR3 protein, called by TCRdb with MiXCR from the 5' RACE reads. The table shows approximately 26,000 distinct CDR3 sequences, with roughly 4.4% occurring only once. This clonotype was counted ten times or more. Its antigen is unidentified. Study-level findings and limits: A preference for anti-spike CD8 responses marked VDJdb matching, which missed private and CD4 specificities.

Between the trimmed V and J ends, which lost 7 bases and 1 base, there was a span of 11 bases. Germline V lookup: CDR1 MDHEN, CDR2 SYDVKM. This CDR3 has 14 residues. Sequenced material: whole blood. The V gene is TRBV28, the J gene TRBJ1-5, with D unclear. This clonotype was sampled from an adult who was a healthcare worker with PCR-confirmed SARS-CoV-2 infection or an uninfected control (not recorded which). CDR3 amino acids: CASTWGGSNQPQHF. CDR3 DNA sequence: TGTGCCAGCACGTGGGGAGGGAGCAATCAGCCCCAGCATTTT.